The rows below give T cell receptor beta chains drawn from one sample of a study of T cells in Graves' hyperthyroidism and ophthalmopathy. MiXCR, applied by TCRdb to the multiplex PCR reads, yields one record per CDR3 protein. The sample lists some 300,000 distinct CDR3 sequences; around 17% were seen once. Sequenced sample: blood. These TCRs come from a man aged 25-40 years with Graves' hyperthyroidism. CDR3s include the opening cysteine and the closing phenylalanine or tryptophan. Fields, in order: J gene, V gene, D gene, clone size, CDR3 DNA, CDR3 protein. A D gene is named only where the DNA matches it firmly. Clone size appears in some rows only: once, few, many, or a class for an expanded clone.

TRBJ2-7 | TRBV28 | - | - | TGTGCCAGCAGTTTAGGCGGACAGTTCTACGAGCAGTACTTC | CASSLGGQFYEQYF
TRBJ2-5 | TRBV20-1 | TRBD1 | many | TGCAGTGCTAGAGGTGACAGGGGCGAGACCCAGTACTTC | CSARGDRGETQYF
TRBJ2-1 | TRBV11-3 | - | many | TGTGCCAGCAGCTCCGGACTACCTTGGAGCTCCTACAATGAGCAGTTCTTC | CASSSGLPWSSYNEQFF
TRBJ2-1 | TRBV29-1 | TRBD2 | many | TGCAGCGTCGGGGGGGGGGTGGATGAGCAGTTCTTC | CSVGGGVDEQFF
TRBJ2-1 | TRBV9 | TRBD2 | few | TGTGCCAGCAGCACCTGGACTAGCGGGAGGGATGAGCAGTTCTTC | CASSTWTSGRDEQFF
TRBJ1-1 | TRBV10-3 | - | many | TGTGCCATCACGGATCTCTCGAACACTGAAGCTTTCTTT | CAITDLSNTEAFF
TRBJ1-1 | TRBV6-1 | - | many | TGTGCCAGCAGTGAAGCGGACCCCGGGGTTCCGCGGGGTGGGACTGAAGCTTTCTTT | CASSEADPGVPRGGTEAFF
TRBJ2-1 | TRBV19 | TRBD2 | few | TGTGCCAGTAGCCCCAAATGGGGGACTAGCGGATTCAATGAGCAGTTCTTC | CASSPKWGTSGFNEQFF
TRBJ2-2 | TRBV18 | TRBD1 | many | TGTGCCAGCTCACGAGGGACAGGGCTCACGAACACCGGGGAGCTGTTTTTT | CASSRGTGLTNTGELFF
TRBJ2-7 | TRBV19 | - | - | TGTGCCAGTAGAGGGGTCCGCTCCTACGAGCAGTACTTC | CASRGVRSYEQYF
TRBJ2-2 | TRBV6-5 | TRBD2 | many | TGTGCCAGCAGTTACTCAGGACTAGCGGTTAACACCGGGGAGCTGTTTTTT | CASSYSGLAVNTGELFF
TRBJ1-5 | TRBV3-1 | - | many | TGTGCCAGCAGCCAAGATACGGTTCCTCAGCCCCAGCATTTT | CASSQDTVPQPQHF
TRBJ2-5 | TRBV5-8 | - | many | TGTGCCAGCAGCTCCACACAGGGCCAGTACTTC | CASSSTQGQYF
TRBJ2-3 | TRBV18 | - | many | TGTGCCAGCTCACCACGACAGGGCACAGATACGCAGTATTTT | CASSPRQGTDTQYF
TRBJ1-1 | TRBV20-1 | - | - | TGCAGTGCTATATACAGGAGGCGGTACACTGAAGCTTTCTTT | CSAIYRRRYTEAFF
TRBJ2-2 | TRBV11-3 | TRBD2 | - | TGTGCCAGCAGCCCGACGGGGTTCGCGGGAGGGAACACCGGGGAGCTGTTTTTT | CASSPTGFAGGNTGELFF
TRBJ2-1 | TRBV27 | - | few | TGTGCCAGCACCCCGGGGACCCTTTACAATGAGCAGTTCTTC | CASTPGTLYNEQFF
TRBJ1-2 | TRBV12-3/TRBV12-4 | - | many | TGTGCCAGCAAGTGGGGGAGCTATGGCTACACCTTC | CASKWGSYGYTF
TRBJ2-2 | TRBV7-3 | TRBD1 | - | TGTGCCAGCAGCTTATCCCAGGGGGCGTGGACCGGGGAGCTGTTTTTT | CASSLSQGAWTGELFF
TRBJ2-3 | TRBV6-1 | - | - | TGTGCCTCGAGGGCGGATGGCACAGATACGCAGTATTTT | CASRADGTDTQYF
TRBJ2-2 | TRBV12-3/TRBV12-4 | - | - | TGTGCCAGCAGTTCCGCCGTGGGGGCCGCCGTAGTAGGCGGGGAGCTGTTTTTT | CASSSAVGAAVVGGELFF
TRBJ2-5 | TRBV5-1 | TRBD2 | few | TGCGCCAGCAGCTTGCGACTAGCGGAGGGGGGGGGCCAAGAGACCCAGTACTTC | CASSLRLAEGGGQETQYF
TRBJ2-1 | TRBV30 | - | many | TGTGCCTGGAGTGTACGGAGGCAACACAATGAGCAGTTCTTC | CAWSVRRQHNEQFF
TRBJ2-1 | TRBV20-1 | - | - | TGCAGTGCTATGGTCTCCATAACTGAGCAGTTCTTC | CSAMVSITEQFF
TRBJ1-3 | TRBV7-2 | - | many | TGTGCCAGCAGCTTAGGCGATGTGTGGAGCTCTGGAAACACCATATATTTT | CASSLGDVWSSGNTIYF
TRBJ2-1 | TRBV30 | - | many | TGTGCCTGGAGGGGGGCCCCAACGGCGAATGAGCAGTTCTTC | CAWRGAPTANEQFF
TRBJ1-5 | TRBV2 | - | many | TGTGCCAGCTCAATTCTCCGGGCCTCCGATCAGCCCCAGCATTTT | CASSILRASDQPQHF